These T cell receptor beta chains were read from a single sample in a study of blood T cells in healthy people across ages. TCRdb independently ran MiXCR on the 5' RACE reads; one entry per CDR3 protein. The sample records around 940,000 distinct CDR3 sequences, 51% being singletons. Sequenced: blood. The source of these receptors is a woman aged 55 to 70 in good health. CDR3s include the opening cysteine and the closing phenylalanine or tryptophan. The order of the fields is V gene, D gene, clone size, J gene, CDR3 DNA, CDR3 protein. D genes are given only for firm matches. Clone size is stated in some rows and not others, as once, few, many or a class when expanded.

v_gene: TRBV6-5
d_gene: .
abundance: .
j_gene: TRBJ2-1
CDR3nt: TGTGCCAGTGGGCGCGGGTCGTACATGATGGACGAGCAGTTCTTC
CDR3aa: CASGRGSYMMDEQFF

v_gene: TRBV2
d_gene: .
abundance: .
j_gene: TRBJ2-3
CDR3nt: TGTGCCAGCAATAATATATTAGCTACAGATACGCAGTATTTT
CDR3aa: CASNNILATDTQYF

v_gene: TRBV28
d_gene: .
abundance: .
j_gene: TRBJ1-2
CDR3nt: TGTGCCAGCACCCTACCCCATGGACCCACCCGTAACTATGGCTACACCTTC
CDR3aa: CASTLPHGPTRNYGYTF

v_gene: TRBV24-1
d_gene: TRBD2
abundance: .
j_gene: TRBJ2-1
CDR3nt: TGTGCCCATTCAGCGGGAGACAATGAGCAGTTCTTC
CDR3aa: CAHSAGDNEQFF

v_gene: TRBV30
d_gene: TRBD1
abundance: few
j_gene: TRBJ2-5
CDR3nt: TGTGCCTGGAGTAGGGGGACAGGGCAAGAGACCCAGTACTTC
CDR3aa: CAWSRGTGQETQYF

v_gene: TRBV27
d_gene: .
abundance: .
j_gene: TRBJ2-1
CDR3nt: TGTGCCAGCAGTTTTGTCGGGGGGCGCAGCGATGAGCAGTTCTTC
CDR3aa: CASSFVGGRSDEQFF

v_gene: TRBV10-3
d_gene: TRBD2
abundance: .
j_gene: TRBJ2-1
CDR3nt: TGTGCCATCAGAGGGACTAGCGGGGAGCAGTTCTTC
CDR3aa: CAIRGTSGEQFF

v_gene: TRBV20-1
d_gene: .
abundance: .
j_gene: TRBJ2-7
CDR3nt: TGCAGCTCGAGGGGCACATTACTTGGTGAGCAGTACTTC
CDR3aa: CSSRGTLLGEQYF

v_gene: TRBV20-1
d_gene: TRBD1
abundance: .
j_gene: TRBJ2-1
CDR3nt: TGCAGTGCCACCGAGTGGGGACAGGGAGGATGGAATGAGCAGTTCTTC
CDR3aa: CSATEWGQGGWNEQFF

v_gene: TRBV4-2
d_gene: .
abundance: .
j_gene: TRBJ1-2
CDR3nt: TGTGCCAGCAGCCAAGATGGCACAGCGGGGCTCGGCTACACCTTC
CDR3aa: CASSQDGTAGLGYTF

v_gene: TRBV12-3/TRBV12-4
d_gene: .
abundance: few
j_gene: TRBJ2-7
CDR3nt: TGTGCCAGCAGTAGGGTCCCCTACGAGCAGTACTTC
CDR3aa: CASSRVPYEQYF

v_gene: TRBV28
d_gene: .
abundance: .
j_gene: TRBJ2-7
CDR3nt: TGTGCCAGCAGCTCGGCGGGACATCTCGGCGAGCAGTACTTC
CDR3aa: CASSSAGHLGEQYF

v_gene: TRBV11-2
d_gene: .
abundance: many
j_gene: TRBJ2-5
CDR3nt: TGTGCCAGCAGCTTTTCAGGGCTACGTCAAGAGACCCAGTACTTC
CDR3aa: CASSFSGLRQETQYF

v_gene: TRBV7-2
d_gene: .
abundance: .
j_gene: TRBJ2-5
CDR3nt: TGTGCCAGCAGCTCGTCACAATTCTTAGAATACGGGCAGTACTTC
CDR3aa: CASSSSQFLEYGQYF

v_gene: TRBV4-2
d_gene: TRBD2
abundance: .
j_gene: TRBJ2-1
CDR3nt: TGTGCCAGCAGCCAACCTGGGACTACAACCTACAATGAGCAGTTCTTC
CDR3aa: CASSQPGTTTYNEQFF